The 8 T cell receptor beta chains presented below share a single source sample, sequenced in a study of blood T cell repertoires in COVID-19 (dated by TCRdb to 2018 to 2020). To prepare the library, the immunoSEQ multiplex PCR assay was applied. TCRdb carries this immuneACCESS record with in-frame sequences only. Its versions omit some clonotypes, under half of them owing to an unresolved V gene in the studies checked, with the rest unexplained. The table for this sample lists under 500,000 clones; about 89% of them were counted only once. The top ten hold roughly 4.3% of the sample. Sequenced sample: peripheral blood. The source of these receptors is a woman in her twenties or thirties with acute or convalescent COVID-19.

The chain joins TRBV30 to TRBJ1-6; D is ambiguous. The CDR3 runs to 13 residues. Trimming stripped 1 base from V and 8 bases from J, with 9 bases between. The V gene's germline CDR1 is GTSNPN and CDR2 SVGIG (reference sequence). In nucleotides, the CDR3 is TGTGCCTGGAGTGATGTCTCGGATTCACCCCTCCACTTT. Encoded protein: CAWSDVSDSPLHF.

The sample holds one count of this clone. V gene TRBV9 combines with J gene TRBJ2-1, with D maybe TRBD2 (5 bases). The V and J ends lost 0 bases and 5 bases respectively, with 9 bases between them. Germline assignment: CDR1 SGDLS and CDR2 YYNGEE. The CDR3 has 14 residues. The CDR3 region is CASSVASQNNEQFF. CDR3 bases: TGTGCCAGCAGCGTAGCTAGCCAGAACAATGAGCAGTTCTTC.

DNA for the CDR3: TGTGCCAGCGGGGGGACAGAGGGTCTAGGCTACACCTTC. As protein: CASGGTEGLGYTF. The chain carries TRBV6-6 and TRBJ1-2; 7 bases line up with TRBD1. The CDR3 loop spans 13 amino acids. V was clipped by 8 bases and J by 8 bases; unmatched bases: 11. The germline CDR1 and CDR2 sequences are MNHNY and SVGAGI (reference sequence).

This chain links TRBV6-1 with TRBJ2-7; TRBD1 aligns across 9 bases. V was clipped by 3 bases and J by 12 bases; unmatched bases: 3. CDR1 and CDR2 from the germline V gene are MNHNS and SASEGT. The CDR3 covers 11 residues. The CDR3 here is CASSDDRGSYF. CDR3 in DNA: TGTGCCAGCAGTGACGACAGGGGGTCGTACTTC.

CDR3 region: CASSRIPRGTEAFF. In DNA form, the CDR3 reads TGTGCCAGCAGCCGGATCCCCCGGGGAACTGAAGCTTTCTTT. The chain is built from TRBV28 and TRBJ1-1, with D uncertain. Trimming stripped 6 bases from V and 5 bases from J, with 16 bases between. Germline V gene sequence: CDR1 MDHEN, CDR2 SYDVKM. This CDR3 is built from 14 residues.

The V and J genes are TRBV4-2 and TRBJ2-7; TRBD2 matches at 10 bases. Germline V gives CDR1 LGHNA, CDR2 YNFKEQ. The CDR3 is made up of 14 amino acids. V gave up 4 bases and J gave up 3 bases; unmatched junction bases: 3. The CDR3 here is CASSLAGGSYEQYF. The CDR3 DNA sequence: TGTGCCAGCAGCCTAGCGGGGGGCAGCTACGAGCAGTACTTC.

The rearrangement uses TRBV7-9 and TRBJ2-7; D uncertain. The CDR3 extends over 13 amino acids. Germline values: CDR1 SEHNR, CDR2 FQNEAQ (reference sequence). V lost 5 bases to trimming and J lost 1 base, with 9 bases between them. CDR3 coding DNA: TGTGCCAGCAGCCTCCCGGTGTCCTACGAGCAGTACTTC. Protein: CASSLPVSYEQYF.

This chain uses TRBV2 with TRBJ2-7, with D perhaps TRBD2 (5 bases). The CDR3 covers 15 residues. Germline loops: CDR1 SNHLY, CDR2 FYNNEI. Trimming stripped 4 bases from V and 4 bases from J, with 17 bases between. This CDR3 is CASSGSFSEGYEQYF. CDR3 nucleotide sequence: TGTGCCAGCAGTGGTAGCTTTTCCGAGGGTTACGAGCAGTACTTC.